This TCR beta chain was sequenced in a study of PD-L1 blockade in urothelial cancer. V gave up 2 bases and J gave up 4 bases, with 14 bases separating them. The CDR3 covers 15 residues. In germline, CDR1 is LNHDA, CDR2 SQIVND (reference sequence). Assay: immunoSEQ multiplex PCR; the TCRdb copy retains only in-frame clones and omits some. The table lists about 74,000 clones, around 90% of them singletons. Noted time point: pretreatment peripheral blood. Patients suffered from locally advanced or metastatic urothelial carcinoma. The sample holds one count of this clone. This chain uses TRBV19 with TRBJ1-2, with D perhaps TRBD1 (6 bases). This material consisted of PBMCs, taken around atezolizumab (anti-PD-L1) treatment. The receptor comes from an older man with urothelial cancer. The CDR3 spells CASSIPGGAPYGYTF. The CDR3, as DNA: TGTGCCAGTAGTATACCGGGGGGCGCCCCCTATGGCTACACCTTC.